Detailed here is one TCR beta chain. The count of this clone is one. Its binding antigen is unknown. Per-nucleotide qualities are absent, and no much larger clonotype sits a single base away. The immunoSEQ Assay, a bias-controlled multiplex PCR, was used to amplify TCRbeta CDR3 regions from genomic DNA. In the paper's pipeline: The number of nucleated cells in each sample was estimated from the amplification of reference gene primers within the assay. To quantify the absolute abundance of each unique TCRbeta CDR3 rearrangement, sequence reads were collapsed and filtered. For each sample, productive Simpson clonality was calculated as the square root of Simpson's diversity index over productive rearrangements. The table was pulled from immuneACCESS by TCRdb, which kept in-frame rearrangements only. Such tables lose some clones; where checked, under half of the loss comes from unresolved V genes, and the rest has no known cause. The V and J calls and clone size come from that table; D and trimming were worked out from the DNA. Within this sample are 62,000 or so clones, with roughly 85% of them counted one time only. The ten largest clones add up to approximately 5% of the sample.

This sample was taken from a study of blood T cell repertoires in COVID-19 (dated by TCRdb to 2020 to 2022). General notes on the study: The collaborator samples originated in the United States, Italy and Spain and spanned the acute and convalescent phases of COVID-19. The prospective study material was composed of cDNA or gDNA derived from T cells, B-cell-depleted T cells, or PBMCs. Deeply sampled blood TCRbeta repertoires from subjects exposed to, actively infected with, or recovered from COVID-19 were included in the dataset. The repertoires were released in a freely available public database meant as a resource for research on the immune response to SARS-CoV-2. Samples were obtained from the ongoing ImmuneRACE study (first 160 participants) and from 1,254 subjects provided by 6 global collaborators. A de-identified subject ID, COVID-19 status, age in years and sex were almost always included in the sample metadata. Where available, HLA class I and class II types were taken from metadata supplied by the sample provider and were not determined by assay-based typing. The research as a whole found: How much clinical and demographic metadata was included differed by source and by participant, and the metadata was provided uncurated.

V loses 6 bases at its end and J loses 5 bases; junction bases beyond the gene matches: 7. CDR1 and CDR2 are drawn from the germline V gene (reference sequence): LNHDA, SQIVND. The CDR3 contains 14 residues, cysteine and phenylalanine counted. The retained sequence is limited to the CDR3, 42 bases, with the frame set at the first base. Each collaborating institution followed its own protocols to collect whole blood in K2EDTA tubes. Collaborator samples were shipped for TCRbeta analysis as frozen whole blood, isolated PBMCs, or DNA extracted from either sample type. The sequence joins TRBV19 to TRBJ1-2; TRBD1 fits 9 bases in the junction. Source material: peripheral blood. The clonotype comes from a human donor in a cohort sampled during active COVID-19. The DNA sequence follows: TGTGCCAGTAGGACCGGACAGGGGTGGTATGGCTACACCTTC. Its coded protein is CASRTGQGWYGYTF.